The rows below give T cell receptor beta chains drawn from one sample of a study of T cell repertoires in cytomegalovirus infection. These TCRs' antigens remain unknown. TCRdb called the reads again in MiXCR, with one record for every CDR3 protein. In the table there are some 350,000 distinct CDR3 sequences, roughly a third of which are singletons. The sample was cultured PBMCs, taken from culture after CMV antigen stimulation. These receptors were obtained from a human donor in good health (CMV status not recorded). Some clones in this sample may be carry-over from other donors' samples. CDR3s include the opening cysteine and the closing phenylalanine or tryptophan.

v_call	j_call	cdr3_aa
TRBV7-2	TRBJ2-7	CASSRAGSGSYEQYF
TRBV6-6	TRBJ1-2	CASSSPAGGYTF
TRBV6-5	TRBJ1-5	CASSYGGYSNQPQHF
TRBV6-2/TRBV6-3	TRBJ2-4	CASRGDKGGNIQYF
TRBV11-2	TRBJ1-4	CASSSGLRTNEKLFF
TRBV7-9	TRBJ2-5	CASSSSSSGKGAQYF
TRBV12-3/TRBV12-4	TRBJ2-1	CASSPLYDGSNEQFF
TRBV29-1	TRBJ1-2	CSVQPGTANYGYTF
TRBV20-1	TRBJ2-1	CSATTQASYNEQFF
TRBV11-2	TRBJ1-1	CASSTGQIEAFF
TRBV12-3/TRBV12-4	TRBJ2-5	CASSRAIKETQYF
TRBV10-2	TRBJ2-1	CASSENIYNEQFF
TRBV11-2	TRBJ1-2	CASSFSPDRTLGGYTF
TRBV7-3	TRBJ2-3	CATAALGTDTQYF
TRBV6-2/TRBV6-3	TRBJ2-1	CATKNSGRPEQFF
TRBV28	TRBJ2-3	CASSHTASFMGVTDTQYF
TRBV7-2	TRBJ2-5	CASSLNGPPETQYF
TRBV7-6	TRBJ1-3	CASSLDQSSGNTIYF